This T cell receptor beta chain was captured in a study of radiation and T cells in renal cell carcinoma. Study as a whole: Nephrectomy followed 15 Gy stereotactic body radiation by 4 weeks.

To note about this clone: Its specificity is not known.

General study findings and limits: Baseline intratumoral clonotype presence is unknown without pretreatment biopsies. From baseline, blood top tumor clonotypes peaked at 2 weeks post-radiation.

Clones were sequenced by immunoSEQ multiplex PCR, and TCRdb holds only the in-frame ones, with some missing. The table includes 100,000 to 150,000 clones, approximately 90% detected once. Time point given: blood 2 weeks post-SBRT. Treatment defined: 15 Gy SBRT to primary tumor, nephrectomy 4 weeks later. The material sequenced was blood, taken from a patient whose treatment included radiotherapy and nephrectomy. The sequence was obtained from a woman between 65 and 79 years old with renal cell carcinoma.

The CDR3 is CASSLLGGTKNTEAFF. CDR3 sequence (DNA): TGTGCCAGTAGTCTTTTAGGCGGGACCAAGAACACTGAAGCTTTCTTT. The V gene is TRBV19, the J gene TRBJ1-1; tentatively, D is TRBD1 (5 bases). CDR3 length: 16 residues. Between the trimmed V and J ends, which lost 5 bases and 1 base, there was a span of 17 bases. The germline V gene has CDR1 LNHDA and CDR2 SQIVND (reference sequence).